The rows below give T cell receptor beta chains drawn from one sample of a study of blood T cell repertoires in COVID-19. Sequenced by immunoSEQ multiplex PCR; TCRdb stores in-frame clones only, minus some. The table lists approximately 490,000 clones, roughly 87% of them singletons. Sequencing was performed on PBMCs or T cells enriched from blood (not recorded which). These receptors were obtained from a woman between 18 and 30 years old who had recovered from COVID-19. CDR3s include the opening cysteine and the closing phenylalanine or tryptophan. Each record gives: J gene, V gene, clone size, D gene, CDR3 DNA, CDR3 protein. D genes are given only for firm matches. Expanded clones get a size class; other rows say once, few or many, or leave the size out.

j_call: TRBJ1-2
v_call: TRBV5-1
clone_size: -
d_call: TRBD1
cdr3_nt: TGCGCCACCAGAACCGGGACAGAGCCTCTGGGCTACACCTTC
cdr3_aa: CATRTGTEPLGYTF

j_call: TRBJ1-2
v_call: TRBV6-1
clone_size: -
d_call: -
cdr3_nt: TGTGCCAGCAGTGAACTCAGGGCGGATAGGGGCTACACCTTC
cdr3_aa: CASSELRADRGYTF

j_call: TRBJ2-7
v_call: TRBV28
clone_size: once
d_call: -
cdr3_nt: TGTGCCAGCAGTCCCCCGAGCGGGCGGGTTTACGAGCAGTACTTC
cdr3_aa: CASSPPSGRVYEQYF

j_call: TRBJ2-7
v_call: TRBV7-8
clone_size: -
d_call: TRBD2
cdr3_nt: TGTGCCAGCAGCTTATCGGGAGGGGGGGCCGACGAGCAGTACTTC
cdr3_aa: CASSLSGGGADEQYF

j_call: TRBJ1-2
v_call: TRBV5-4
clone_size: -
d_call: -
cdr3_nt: TGTGCCAGCAGCTTGCGGACTCTCCGCAACTATGGCTACACCTTC
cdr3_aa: CASSLRTLRNYGYTF

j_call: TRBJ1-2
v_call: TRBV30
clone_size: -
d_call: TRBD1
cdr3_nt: TGTGCCTGGAGTGTACAAGGGACAGGGTATGGCTACACCTTC
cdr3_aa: CAWSVQGTGYGYTF

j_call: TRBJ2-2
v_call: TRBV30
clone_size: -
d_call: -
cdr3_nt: TGTGCCTGGAGTGTAGACATTCGCGGGGAGCTGTTTTTT
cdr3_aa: CAWSVDIRGELFF

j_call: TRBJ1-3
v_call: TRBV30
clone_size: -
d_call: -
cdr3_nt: TGTGCCTGGAGTGAATCAGCGAGCTCTGGAAACACCATATATTTT
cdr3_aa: CAWSESASSGNTIYF

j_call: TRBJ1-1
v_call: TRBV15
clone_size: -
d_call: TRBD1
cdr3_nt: TGTGCCACCAGCAGACTGATGACAGGGAGCACTGAAGCTTTCTTT
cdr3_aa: CATSRLMTGSTEAFF

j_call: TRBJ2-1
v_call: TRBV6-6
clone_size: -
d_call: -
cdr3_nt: TGTGCCAGCAGTTTTTCAAATGAGCAGTTCTTC
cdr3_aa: CASSFSNEQFF

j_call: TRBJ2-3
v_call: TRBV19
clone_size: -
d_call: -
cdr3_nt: TGTGCCAGTACCGGTACAGATACGCAGTATTTT
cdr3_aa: CASTGTDTQYF

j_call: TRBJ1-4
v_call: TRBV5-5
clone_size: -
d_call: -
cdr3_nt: TGTGCCAGCCCGATTCTGGCAGGGGATCCCGGGCCTAATGAAAAACTGTTTTTT
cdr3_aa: CASPILAGDPGPNEKLFF

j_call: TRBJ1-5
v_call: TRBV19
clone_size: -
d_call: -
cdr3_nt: TGTGCCAGTAGACGTAGTACGCAGGGAATCAATCAGCCCCAGCATTTT
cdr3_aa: CASRRSTQGINQPQHF

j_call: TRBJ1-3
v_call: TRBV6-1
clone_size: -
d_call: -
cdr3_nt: TGTGCCAGCAGTGAAACTGCTGGTGGAAACACCATATATTTT
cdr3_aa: CASSETAGGNTIYF

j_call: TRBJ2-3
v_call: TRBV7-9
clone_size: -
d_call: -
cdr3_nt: TGTGCCAGCAGCCCGTTGGAGACGCAGTATTTT
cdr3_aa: CASSPLETQYF

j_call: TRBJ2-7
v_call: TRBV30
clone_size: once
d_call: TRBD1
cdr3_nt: TGTGCCTGGAGTGCCGTCGGACAGGGGGCGGGCGAGCAGTACTTC
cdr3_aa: CAWSAVGQGAGEQYF

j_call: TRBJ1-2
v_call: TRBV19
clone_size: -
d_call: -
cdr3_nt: TGTGCCAGTAGTATTTCGACAGCCTCTATGAACTACACCTTC
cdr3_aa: CASSISTASMNYTF

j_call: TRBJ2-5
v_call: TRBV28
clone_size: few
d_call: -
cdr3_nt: TGTGCCAGCAGTTTATACTCGGTCGATAGGGGGGGAGAGACCCAGTACTTC
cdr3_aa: CASSLYSVDRGGETQYF

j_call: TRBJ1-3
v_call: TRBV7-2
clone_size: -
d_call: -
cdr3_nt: TGTGCCAGCAGCTTAGCGTACGGCTCTGGAAACACCATATATTTT
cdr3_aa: CASSLAYGSGNTIYF

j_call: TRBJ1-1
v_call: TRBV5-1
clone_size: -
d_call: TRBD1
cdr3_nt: TGCGCCAGCAGCTTGACAGGGGGAACGAACACTGAAGCTTTCTTT
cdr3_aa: CASSLTGGTNTEAFF

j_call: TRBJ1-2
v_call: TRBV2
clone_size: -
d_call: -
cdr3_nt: TGTGCCAGCAGTGAGTGGGGAGGAAACTATGGCTACACCTTC
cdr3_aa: CASSEWGGNYGYTF

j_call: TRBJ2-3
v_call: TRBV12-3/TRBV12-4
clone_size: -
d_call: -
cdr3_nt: TGTGCCAGCTCCCCGAGTGGAGCAGATACGCAGTATTTT
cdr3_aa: CASSPSGADTQYF

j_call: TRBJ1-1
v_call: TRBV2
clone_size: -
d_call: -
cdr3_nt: TGTGCCAGCATTCGAGAACCAAACACTGAAGCTTTCTTT
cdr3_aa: CASIREPNTEAFF

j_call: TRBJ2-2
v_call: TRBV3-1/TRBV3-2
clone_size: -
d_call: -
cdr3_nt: TGTGCCAGCAGCCCTTACAGGGAGGGCACCGGGGAGCTGTTTTTT
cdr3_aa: CASSPYREGTGELFF

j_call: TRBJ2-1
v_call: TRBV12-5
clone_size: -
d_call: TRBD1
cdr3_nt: TGTGCTAGTGGTCCCGACAGGGGGGACAATGAGCAGTTCTTC
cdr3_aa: CASGPDRGDNEQFF

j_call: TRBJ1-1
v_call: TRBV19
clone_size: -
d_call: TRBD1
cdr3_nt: TGTGCCAGCCTACAGGGGGCGCGAGGGACTGAAGCTTTCTTT
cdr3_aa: CASLQGARGTEAFF

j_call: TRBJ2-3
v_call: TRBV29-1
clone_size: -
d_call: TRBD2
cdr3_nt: TGCAGCGTGGGTGCTACGGGGAGCGGGGGGGGTGCAGATACGCAGTATTTT
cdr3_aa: CSVGATGSGGGADTQYF

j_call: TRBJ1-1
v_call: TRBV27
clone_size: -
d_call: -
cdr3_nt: TGTGCCAGCAGTTTTGAGCGGACCGTGAACACTGAAGCTTTCTTT
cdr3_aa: CASSFERTVNTEAFF